These T cell receptor beta chains were read from a single sample in a study of Ad26.COV2.S vaccination and SARS-CoV-2 variants. Method: immunoSEQ multiplex PCR; TCRdb's copy keeps in-frame clones and lacks some. The sample consists of roughly 320,000 clones, around 87% of them appearing once. The source was peripheral blood, collected in a trial of Ad26.COV2.S vaccine versus placebo. All receptors derive from a person between 18 and 59 years old who received the Ad26.COV2.S COVID-19 vaccine or a placebo. CDR3s include the opening cysteine and the closing phenylalanine or tryptophan. D genes are given only for firm matches. Expanded clones are given a class, and other clones once, few, many or no size at all.

size	D	J	V	CDR3	DNA
-	-	TRBJ2-5	TRBV20-1	CSAYRIETQYF	TGCAGTGCTTATCGTATAGAGACCCAGTACTTC
-	-	TRBJ1-5	TRBV12-3/TRBV12-4	CASSSRTGQPQHF	TGTGCCAGCAGTTCTCGGACGGGTCAGCCCCAGCATTTT
-	-	TRBJ2-7	TRBV25-1	CASSVGGSYEQYF	TGTGCCAGCAGTGTGGGGGGCTCCTACGAGCAGTACTTC
-	-	TRBJ1-1	TRBV27	CASSLWRENTEAFF	TGTGCCAGCAGTTTGTGGCGAGAGAACACTGAAGCTTTCTTT
-	-	TRBJ1-2	TRBV20-1	CSAREGVGYTF	TGCAGTGCTCGTGAGGGAGTTGGCTACACCTTC
-	TRBD1	TRBJ2-7	TRBV6-5	CASSYSGTVYEQYF	TGTGCCAGCAGTTACTCCGGGACAGTATACGAGCAGTACTTC
-	TRBD2	TRBJ2-5	TRBV7-2	CASSWIAGEQETQYF	TGTGCCAGCAGCTGGATAGCGGGGGAGCAAGAGACCCAGTACTTC
-	TRBD1	TRBJ1-4	TRBV5-6	CASSPVGTVANEKLFF	TGTGCCAGCAGCCCGGTCGGGACAGTCGCTAATGAAAAACTGTTTTTT
once	-	TRBJ1-1	TRBV7-9	CASSLGRWNTEAFF	TGTGCCAGCAGCTTAGGTCGGTGGAACACTGAAGCTTTCTTT
-	TRBD1	TRBJ1-1	TRBV6-5	CASSSPRQGGEAFF	TGTGCCAGCAGTTCGCCCCGACAGGGCGGAGAAGCTTTCTTT
-	TRBD1	TRBJ1-4	TRBV5-4	CASSSVGGRQGNEKLFF	TGTGCCAGCAGTTCGGTGGGTGGGCGACAGGGCAATGAAAAACTGTTTTTT
-	-	TRBJ1-4	TRBV5-5	CASSFGTRAEKLFF	TGTGCCAGCAGCTTTGGGACCAGGGCTGAAAAACTGTTTTTT
-	-	TRBJ1-6	TRBV2	CASSVNRALDSPLHF	TGTGCCAGCAGTGTCAACAGGGCCTTGGATTCACCCCTCCACTTT
-	-	TRBJ1-6	TRBV5-6	CASSLDLGWDSPLHF	TGTGCCAGCAGCTTGGATCTAGGGTGGGATTCACCCCTCCACTTT
-	-	TRBJ2-3	TRBV7-6	CASSLGSLGSSSTDTQYF	TGTGCCAGCAGCTTAGGATCTTTGGGTTCCTCTAGCACAGATACGCAGTATTTT
-	TRBD1	TRBJ1-5	TRBV18	CASSATGGNQPQHF	TGTGCCAGCTCAGCGACAGGGGGGAATCAGCCCCAGCATTTT
-	-	TRBJ2-7	TRBV4-1	CASSQSTAYEQYF	TGCGCCAGCAGCCAGTCGACAGCCTACGAGCAGTACTTC
-	-	TRBJ1-3	TRBV30	CAWSRWTATSGNTIYF	TGTGCCTGGAGCCGCTGGACAGCGACCTCTGGAAACACCATATATTTT
-	-	TRBJ1-2	TRBV4-1	CASSQRDLLGGYTF	TGCGCCAGCAGCCAGAGGGACCTCCTGGGTGGCTACACCTTC
once	-	TRBJ2-2	TRBV7-3	CASSLAGNTGELFF	TGTGCCAGCAGCTTAGCGGGAAACACCGGGGAGCTGTTTTTT
-	-	TRBJ1-2	TRBV7-2	CASSLGRDYGYTF	TGTGCCAGCAGCTTAGGCCGAGATTATGGCTACACCTTC
-	TRBD1	TRBJ2-1	TRBV5-1	CASSPGQGTIYNEQFF	TGCGCCAGCAGCCCCGGACAGGGGACTATATACAATGAGCAGTTCTTC
-	-	TRBJ2-2	TRBV2	CASISQLGHTSTGELFF	TGTGCCAGCATATCACAGCTTGGGCACACCTCCACCGGGGAGCTGTTTTTT
-	-	TRBJ2-3	TRBV4-3	CASSPRIQSGTDTQYF	TGCGCCAGCAGCCCGAGGATCCAGTCTGGCACAGATACGCAGTATTTT
-	-	TRBJ2-5	TRBV5-1	CASSLGTKETQYF	TGCGCCAGCAGCTTGGGCACTAAAGAGACCCAGTACTTC
-	-	TRBJ1-1	TRBV2	CATIDGINEAFF	TGTGCCACCATAGACGGAATCAATGAAGCTTTCTTT
once	-	TRBJ2-5	TRBV5-8	CASSRDLQETQYF	TGTGCCAGCAGCAGGGACCTCCAAGAGACCCAGTACTTC
-	-	TRBJ2-6	TRBV7-2	CASSLLWASGGANVLTF	TGTGCCAGCAGCTTATTATGGGCGTCGGGCGGGGCCAACGTCCTGACTTTC
-	-	TRBJ1-1	TRBV3-1/TRBV3-2	CASSRLGTTNTEAFF	TGTGCCAGCAGCAGACTCGGGACAACGAACACTGAAGCTTTCTTT
-	-	TRBJ1-6	TRBV7-2	CASSSASTGLGSPLHF	TGTGCCAGCAGCTCTGCGAGTACAGGGTTGGGTTCACCCCTCCACTTT
-	TRBD2	TRBJ2-3	TRBV30	CAWEPRGALRDTQYF	TGTGCCTGGGAGCCGCGGGGGGCTCTTCGGGATACGCAGTATTTT
-	-	TRBJ2-3	TRBV12-3/TRBV12-4	CASSLVGDTQYF	TGTGCCAGCAGTTTAGTAGGGGATACGCAGTATTTT
-	TRBD1	TRBJ2-6	TRBV9	CASSAGQGAFSGANVLTF	TGTGCCAGCAGCGCGGGACAGGGCGCGTTCTCTGGGGCCAACGTCCTGACTTTC
-	TRBD1	TRBJ1-1	TRBV18	CASSPGQGWNTEAFF	TGTGCCAGCTCCCCCGGACAGGGGTGGAACACTGAAGCTTTCTTT
-	-	TRBJ1-1	TRBV29-1	CSALGGLNTEAFF	TGCAGCGCCCTTGGAGGGTTGAACACTGAAGCTTTCTTT